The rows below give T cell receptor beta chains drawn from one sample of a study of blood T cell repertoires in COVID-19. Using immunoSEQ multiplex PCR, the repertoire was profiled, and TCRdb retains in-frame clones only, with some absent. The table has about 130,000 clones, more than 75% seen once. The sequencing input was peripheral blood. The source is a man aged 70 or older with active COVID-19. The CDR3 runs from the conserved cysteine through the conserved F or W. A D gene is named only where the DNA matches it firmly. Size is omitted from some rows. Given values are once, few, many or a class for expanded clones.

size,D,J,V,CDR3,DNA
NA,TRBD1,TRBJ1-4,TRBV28,CASRTGTGPEKLFF,TGTGCCAGCAGAACCGGGACAGGGCCTGAAAAACTGTTTTTT
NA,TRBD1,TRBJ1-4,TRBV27,CASSPSHRGTGEKLFF,TGTGCCAGCAGTCCGAGCCACAGGGGAACAGGGGAAAAACTGTTTTTT
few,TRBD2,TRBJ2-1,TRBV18,CASSLISGVYNEQFF,TGTGCCAGCTCACTTATTAGCGGGGTTTACAATGAGCAGTTCTTC
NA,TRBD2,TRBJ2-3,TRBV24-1,CATTSGSADTQYF,TGTGCCACCACGAGCGGGAGTGCAGATACGCAGTATTTT
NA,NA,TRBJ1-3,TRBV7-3,CASSLDGSSGNTIYF,TGTGCCAGCAGCTTGGACGGGAGCTCTGGAAACACCATATATTTT
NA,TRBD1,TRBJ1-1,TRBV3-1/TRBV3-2,CASSLRQGTEAFF,TGTGCCAGCAGTCTCCGACAGGGCACTGAAGCTTTCTTT
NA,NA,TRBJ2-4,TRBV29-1,CSGNGIPEGVAKNIQYF,TGCAGCGGGAACGGGATTCCGGAGGGTGTAGCCAAAAACATTCAGTACTTC
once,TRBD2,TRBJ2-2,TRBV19,CASSIGAGGPYTGELFF,TGTGCCAGTAGTATTGGGGCGGGAGGGCCCTACACCGGGGAGCTGTTTTTT
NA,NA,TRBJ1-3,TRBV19,CASTTDISGNTIYF,TGTGCCAGTACCACCGACATCTCTGGAAACACCATATATTTT
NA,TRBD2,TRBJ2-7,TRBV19,CASSPGTSGSFAYEQYF,TGTGCCAGTAGTCCGGGGACTAGCGGGAGTTTTGCCTACGAGCAGTACTTC
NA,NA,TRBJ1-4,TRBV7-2,CASSLGRGSTNEKLFF,TGTGCCAGCAGCTTAGGCAGGGGTTCCACTAATGAAAAACTGTTTTTT
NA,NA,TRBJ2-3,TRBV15,CATSRDRTTGADTQYF,TGTGCCACCAGCAGAGACAGGACTACTGGCGCAGATACGCAGTATTTT
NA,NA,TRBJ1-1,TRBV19,CASSQGGGNTEAFF,TGTGCCAGTAGTCAAGGGGGGGGGAACACTGAAGCTTTCTTT
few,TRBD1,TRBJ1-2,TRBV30,CAWSSGGLSYGYTF,TGTGCCTGGAGTTCAGGGGGTCTTAGCTATGGCTACACCTTC
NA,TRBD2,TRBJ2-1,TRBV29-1,CSVEVGGRKNNEQFF,TGCAGCGTTGAGGTGGGCGGGAGGAAGAACAATGAGCAGTTCTTC
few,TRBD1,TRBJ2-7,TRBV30,CAWSARDRDSYEQYF,TGTGCCTGGAGTGCTAGGGACAGGGACTCCTACGAGCAGTACTTC
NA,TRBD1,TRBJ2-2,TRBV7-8,CASSLAGTANTGELFF,TGTGCCAGCAGCTTAGCGGGGACAGCAAACACCGGGGAGCTGTTTTTT
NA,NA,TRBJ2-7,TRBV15,CATSLPNRQGSFEQYF,TGTGCCACCAGCCTCCCGAATAGGCAGGGAAGTTTCGAGCAGTACTTC
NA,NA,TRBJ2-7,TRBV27,CASSLRHSYEQYF,TGTGCCAGCAGTTTGAGACACTCCTACGAGCAGTACTTC
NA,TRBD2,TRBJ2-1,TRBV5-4,CASSLGGLAYNEQFF,TGTGCCAGCAGCTTGGGAGGACTAGCCTACAATGAGCAGTTCTTC
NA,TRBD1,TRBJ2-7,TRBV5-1,CASRGGTGVGEQYF,TGCGCCAGCAGGGGAGGGACAGGGGTCGGCGAGCAGTACTTC
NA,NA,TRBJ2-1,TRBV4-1,CASGRTYNEQFF,TGCGCCAGCGGGAGGACATACAATGAGCAGTTCTTC
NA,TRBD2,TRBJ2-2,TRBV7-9,CASSTSGSANTGELFF,TGTGCCAGCAGCACTAGCGGGAGCGCGAACACCGGGGAGCTGTTTTTT
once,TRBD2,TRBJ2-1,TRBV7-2,CASSWMSGRISYEQFF,TGTGCCAGCAGCTGGATGAGCGGGAGAATAAGCTATGAGCAGTTCTTC
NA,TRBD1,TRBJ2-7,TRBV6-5,CASRTPGQGYEQYF,TGTGCCAGCCGAACGCCGGGACAGGGGTACGAGCAGTACTTC
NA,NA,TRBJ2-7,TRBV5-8,CASSPRRGPGVEQYF,TGTGCCAGCAGCCCGAGAAGGGGCCCTGGGGTGGAGCAGTACTTC
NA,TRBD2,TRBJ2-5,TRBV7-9,CASSSRLAGGRETQYF,TGTGCCAGCAGCTCCCGCCTAGCGGGAGGGCGGGAGACCCAGTACTTC
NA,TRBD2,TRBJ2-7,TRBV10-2,CASSDPRGTSLSYEQYF,TGCGCCAGCAGTGATCCGCGGGGGACTTCCCTCTCCTACGAGCAGTACTTC
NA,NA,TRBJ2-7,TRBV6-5,CASSYGTAADQQYF,TGTGCCAGCAGTTACGGGACTGCGGCTGACCAGCAGTACTTC
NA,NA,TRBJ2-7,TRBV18,CASSPPGEDEQYF,TGTGCCAGCTCACCACCAGGGGAAGACGAGCAGTACTTC
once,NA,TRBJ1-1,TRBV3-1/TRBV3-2,CASSPPSGGTEAFF,TGTGCCAGCAGCCCGCCATCGGGGGGCACTGAAGCTTTCTTT
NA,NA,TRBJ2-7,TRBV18,CASSPLPSYEQYF,TGTGCCAGCTCACCTCTCCCCTCCTACGAGCAGTACTTC
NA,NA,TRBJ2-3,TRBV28,CASGGLRATQYF,TGTGCCAGCGGGGGCCTAAGGGCTACGCAGTATTTT
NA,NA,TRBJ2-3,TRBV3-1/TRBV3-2,CASSQVYGTILSTDTQYF,TGTGCCAGCAGCCAAGTATACGGGACAATCCTTAGCACAGATACGCAGTATTTT
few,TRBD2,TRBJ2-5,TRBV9,CASSVGTSGKETQYF,TGTGCCAGCAGCGTAGGGACTAGCGGAAAAGAGACCCAGTACTTC
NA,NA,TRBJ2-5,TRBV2,CASSQRGETQYF,TGTGCCAGCAGCCAACGGGGAGAGACCCAGTACTTC
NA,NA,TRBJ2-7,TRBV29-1,CSVEEGPGQGNEQYF,TGCAGCGTTGAAGAAGGGCCAGGGCAGGGAAACGAGCAGTACTTC
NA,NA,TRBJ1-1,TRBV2,CASSEEAGLNTEAFF,TGTGCCAGCAGTGAAGAAGCAGGCTTGAACACTGAAGCTTTCTTT
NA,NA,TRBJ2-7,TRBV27,CASSLSGIAASPYEQYF,TGTGCCAGCAGTTTATCGGGTATAGCGGCTTCTCCCTACGAGCAGTACTTC